This T cell receptor (beta chain) was sequenced during a study of T-cell memory formation after mild COVID-19 (dated by TCRdb to the early 2020s). At the level of the whole study: Most TCR sequence clusters were specific to one of the two donors. In two donors, T-cell clones that expanded and contracted after mild COVID-19 were tracked by sequencing TCRalpha and TCRbeta repertoires over time. Two young, previously healthy adult volunteers made up the cohort, one male and one female.

Points the paper makes about the study in general: Contracting CD4+ clones turned up mainly in the CM and EM memory subsets, whereas EMRA was where CD8+ clones were enriched. The second-wave clones that peaked on day 37 were not confirmed to be SARS-CoV-2 specific. The study included only a couple of mild cases, and larger cohorts that include severe cases with pre-infection samples were judged to be necessary. Some responding clones were detected in pre-infection memory, suggesting pre-existing cross-reactive memory T cells joined the SARS-CoV-2 response. Balanced CD4/CD8 phenotypes were observed for clones contracting from day 15 to 85, whereas a bias towards CD4+ was observed for a second wave of clones expanding from day 15 to 37.

Sequencing took place on an Illumina NovaSeq 6000. TCRalpha and TCRbeta cDNA libraries were constructed by 5'RACE with constant-segment primers, with sample barcodes and unique molecular identifiers being introduced. Trizol reagent was used to extract RNA from every sample. Amplification of the libraries took two PCR steps, and the second step added a second sample barcode plus Illumina TruSeq adapters. Sequencing of libraries was performed on an Illumina NovaSeq with 2 x 150 bp paired-end reads. Per the original workflow: The reads were demultiplexed and collapsed into UMI-guided consensus sequences using migec v1.2.7. Using mixcr v2.1.11, the UMI consensuses were aligned to TRA and TRB V and J templates and assembled into clonotypes. A clonotype was counted as expanded or contracted only if both edgeR and NoisET called the change significant, with noise models trained on biological replicates. For edgeR calls, the thresholds were a false discovery rate-adjusted p below 0.01 and a log2 fold-change of 1. PCA with hierarchical clustering of max-normalized trajectories of the 1000 most abundant clonotypes was used as exploratory dynamics analysis. Separately sequenced CD4+ and CD8+ repertoires were used to assign the CD4 or CD8 phenotype of responding clones. The public reads were run again by TCRdb, first through fastp at Q25 and then through MiXCR, and only productive beta chains were kept. CDR3 protein sequences are deduplicated, and each keeps its most common genes and DNA. The authors' filters were not applied to this entry. Within this sample are a few hundred thousand distinct CDR3 sequences, with roughly 20% of them counted one time only. The top ten clonotypes cover approximately 12% of the sample.

Per the germline V gene (reference sequence), SEHNR is the CDR1 and FQNEAQ is the CDR2. V and J lose 2 bases and 5 bases, and a span of 21 bases separates them. The CDR3 has 17 amino acids, counting the end cysteine and phenylalanine. Just CDR3 DNA is preserved here, 51 bases in frame from base 1. Remarks on this clonotype: Its antigen is not yet known. The record has no base qualities; no much larger clone is one base away.

PBMCs were isolated by Ficoll-Paque density gradient centrifugation. The material sequenced was PBMCs or a T cell subset sorted from them (not recorded which). The sequence is built from TRBV7-9 and TRBJ1-2; the D gene is possibly TRBD1, with 5 bases matching. This clonotype was sampled from an adult woman who had mild COVID-19 (a few samples of this study predate the infection). The sample titles of this study are shuffled in the database, so cell type and time point are left out; the donor was told from shared clones. The DNA sequence is as follows: TGTGCCAGCAGCTTAACCGGGACCCAGGGAGGCGGGTATGGCTACACCTTC. This encodes CASSLTGTQGGGYGYTF. The full variable domain, with segments outside the CDR3 supplied by the reference TRBV7-9 and TRBJ1-2 proteins, appears as DTGVSQNPRHKITKRGQNVTFRCDPISEHNRLYWYRQTLGQGPEFLTYFQNEAQLEKSRLLSDRFSAERPKGSFSTLEIQRTEQGDSAMYLCASSLTGTQGGGYGYTFGSGTRLTVV.